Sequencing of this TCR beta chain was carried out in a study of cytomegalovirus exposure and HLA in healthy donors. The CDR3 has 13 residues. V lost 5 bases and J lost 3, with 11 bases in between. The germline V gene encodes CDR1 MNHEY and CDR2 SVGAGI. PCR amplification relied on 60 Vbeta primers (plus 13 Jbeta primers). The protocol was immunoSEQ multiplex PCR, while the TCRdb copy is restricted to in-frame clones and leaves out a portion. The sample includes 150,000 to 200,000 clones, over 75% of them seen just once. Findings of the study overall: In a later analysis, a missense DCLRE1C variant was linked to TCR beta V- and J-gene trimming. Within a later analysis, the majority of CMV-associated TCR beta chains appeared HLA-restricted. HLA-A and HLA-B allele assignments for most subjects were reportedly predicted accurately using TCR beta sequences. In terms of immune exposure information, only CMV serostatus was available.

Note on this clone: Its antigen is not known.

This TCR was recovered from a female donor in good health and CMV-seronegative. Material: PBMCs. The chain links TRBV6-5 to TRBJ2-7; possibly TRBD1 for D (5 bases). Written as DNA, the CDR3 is TGTGCCAGCAGTCGGGCAGGGATCTACGAGCAGTACTTC. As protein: CASSRAGIYEQYF.